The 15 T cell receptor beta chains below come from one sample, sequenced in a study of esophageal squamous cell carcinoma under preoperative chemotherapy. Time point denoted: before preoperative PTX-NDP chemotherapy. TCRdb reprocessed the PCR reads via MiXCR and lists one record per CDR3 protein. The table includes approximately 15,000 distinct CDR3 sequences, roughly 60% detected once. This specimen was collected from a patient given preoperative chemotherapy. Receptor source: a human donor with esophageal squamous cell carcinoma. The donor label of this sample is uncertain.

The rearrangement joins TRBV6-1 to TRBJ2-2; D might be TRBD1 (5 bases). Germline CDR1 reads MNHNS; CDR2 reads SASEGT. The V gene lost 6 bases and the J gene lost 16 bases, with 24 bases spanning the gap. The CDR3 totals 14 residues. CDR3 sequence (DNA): TGTGCCAGCAGCCAGGGTGTCAACACCGATACGCAGTTTTTT. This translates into CASSQGVNTDTQFF.

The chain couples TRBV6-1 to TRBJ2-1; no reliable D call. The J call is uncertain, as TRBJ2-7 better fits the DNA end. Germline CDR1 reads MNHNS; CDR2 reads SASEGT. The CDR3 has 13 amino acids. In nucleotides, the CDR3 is TGTGCCAGCAGTGAACCTGCAGCCTACGAGCAGTACTTC. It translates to CASSEPAAYEQYF.

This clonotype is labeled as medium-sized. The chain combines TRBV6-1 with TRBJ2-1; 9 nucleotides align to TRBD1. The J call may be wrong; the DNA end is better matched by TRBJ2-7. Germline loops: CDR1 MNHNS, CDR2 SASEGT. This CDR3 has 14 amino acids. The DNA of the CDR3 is TGTGCCAGCAGGATAGACAGGGGGACCTACGAGCAGTACTTC. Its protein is CASRIDRGTYEQYF.

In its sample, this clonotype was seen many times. The CDR3 region has the DNA TGTGCCAACCTGACACCGGTAAGGGACAATGAGCAGTTCTTC. Protein: CANLTPVRDNEQFF. The genes are TRBV6-1 and TRBJ2-1; the D is unclear. Germline V gene sequence: CDR1 MNHNS, CDR2 SASEGT. The CDR3 length is 14 residues. Trimming removed 10 bases from V and 5 bases from J, with 18 bases in between.

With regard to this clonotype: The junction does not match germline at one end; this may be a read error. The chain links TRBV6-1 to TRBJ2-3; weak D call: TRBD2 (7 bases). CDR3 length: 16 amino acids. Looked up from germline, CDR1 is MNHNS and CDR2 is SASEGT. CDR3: CASGEAGGREAETQYF. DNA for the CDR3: TGTGCCAGCGGGGAGGCCGGGGGCCGGGAGGCAGAGACGCAGTACTTT.

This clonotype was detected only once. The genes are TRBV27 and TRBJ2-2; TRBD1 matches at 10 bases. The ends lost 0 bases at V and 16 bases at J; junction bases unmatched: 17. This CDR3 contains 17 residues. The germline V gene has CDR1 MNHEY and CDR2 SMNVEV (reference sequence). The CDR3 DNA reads TGTGCCAGCAGTTTATCTCAGTTTAGGGGGGGGACAGGGGCGCAGTTTTTT. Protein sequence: CASSLSQFRGGTGAQFF.

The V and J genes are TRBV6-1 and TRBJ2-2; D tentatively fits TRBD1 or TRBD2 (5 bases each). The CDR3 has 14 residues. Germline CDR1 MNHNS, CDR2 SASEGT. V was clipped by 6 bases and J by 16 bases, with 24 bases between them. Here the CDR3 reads CASSQGVNTGAQFF. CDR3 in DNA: TGTGCCAGCAGCCAGGGAGTGAACACAGGTGCGCAGTTTTTT.

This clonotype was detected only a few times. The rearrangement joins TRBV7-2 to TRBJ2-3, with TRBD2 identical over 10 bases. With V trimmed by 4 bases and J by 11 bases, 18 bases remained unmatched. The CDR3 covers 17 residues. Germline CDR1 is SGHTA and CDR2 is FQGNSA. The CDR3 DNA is TGTGCCAGCAGCTCGCCAGGGGGGAGCGGGAGGGGGGGGGGGCAGTATTTT. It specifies CASSSPGGSGRGGGQYF. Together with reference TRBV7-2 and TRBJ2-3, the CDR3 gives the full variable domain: GAGVSQSPSNKVTEKGKDVELRCDPISGHTALYWYRQSLGQGLEFLIYFQGNSAPDKSGLPSDRFSAERTGGSVSTLTIQRTQQEDSAVYLCASSSPGGSGRGGGQYFGPGTRLTVL.

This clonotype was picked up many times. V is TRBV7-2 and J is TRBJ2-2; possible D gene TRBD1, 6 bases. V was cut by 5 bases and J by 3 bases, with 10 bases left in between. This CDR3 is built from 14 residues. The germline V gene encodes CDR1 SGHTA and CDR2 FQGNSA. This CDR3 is CASSLDSHTGELFF. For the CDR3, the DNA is TGTGCCAGCAGCCTGGACAGTCACACCGGGGAGCTGTTTTTT.

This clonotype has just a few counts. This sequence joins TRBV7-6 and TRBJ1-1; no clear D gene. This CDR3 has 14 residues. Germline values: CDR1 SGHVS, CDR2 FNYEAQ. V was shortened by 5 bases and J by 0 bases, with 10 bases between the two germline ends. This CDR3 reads CASSPTELNTEAFF. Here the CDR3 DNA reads TGTGCCAGCAGCCCTACAGAGCTGAACACTGAAGCTTTCTTT.

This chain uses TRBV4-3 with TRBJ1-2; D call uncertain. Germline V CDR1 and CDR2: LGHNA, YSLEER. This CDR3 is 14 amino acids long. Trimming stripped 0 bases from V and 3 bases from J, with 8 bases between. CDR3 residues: CASSQDRSDYGYTF. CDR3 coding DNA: TGCGCCAGCAGCCAAGATCGTTCAGACTATGGCTACACCTTC.

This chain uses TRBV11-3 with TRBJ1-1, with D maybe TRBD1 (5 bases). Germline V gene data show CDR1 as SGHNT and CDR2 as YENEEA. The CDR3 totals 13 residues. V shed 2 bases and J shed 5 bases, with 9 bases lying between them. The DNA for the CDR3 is TGTGCCAGCAGCTTATCGAAGGGGACTGAAGCTTTCTTT. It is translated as CASSLSKGTEAFF.

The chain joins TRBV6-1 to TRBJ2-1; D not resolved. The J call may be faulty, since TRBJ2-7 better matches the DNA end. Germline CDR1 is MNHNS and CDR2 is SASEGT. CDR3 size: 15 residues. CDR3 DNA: TGTGCCAGCACCCACCTGCTGGTGTCCTACAATGAGCAGTACTTC. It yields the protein CASTHLLVSYNEQYF.

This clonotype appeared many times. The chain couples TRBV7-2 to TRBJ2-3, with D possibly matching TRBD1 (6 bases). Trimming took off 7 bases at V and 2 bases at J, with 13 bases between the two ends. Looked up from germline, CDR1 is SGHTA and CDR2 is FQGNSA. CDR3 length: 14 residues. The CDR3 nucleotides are TGTGCCAGCAAAAGGGGGATCCACACAGATACGCAGTATTTT. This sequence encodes CASKRGIHTDTQYF.

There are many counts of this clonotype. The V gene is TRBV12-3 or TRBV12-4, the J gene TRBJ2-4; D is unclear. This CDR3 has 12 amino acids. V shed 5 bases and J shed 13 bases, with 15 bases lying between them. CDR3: CASSPTIHEQYF. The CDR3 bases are TGTGCCAGCAGTCCTACAATCCATGAGCAGTACTTC.